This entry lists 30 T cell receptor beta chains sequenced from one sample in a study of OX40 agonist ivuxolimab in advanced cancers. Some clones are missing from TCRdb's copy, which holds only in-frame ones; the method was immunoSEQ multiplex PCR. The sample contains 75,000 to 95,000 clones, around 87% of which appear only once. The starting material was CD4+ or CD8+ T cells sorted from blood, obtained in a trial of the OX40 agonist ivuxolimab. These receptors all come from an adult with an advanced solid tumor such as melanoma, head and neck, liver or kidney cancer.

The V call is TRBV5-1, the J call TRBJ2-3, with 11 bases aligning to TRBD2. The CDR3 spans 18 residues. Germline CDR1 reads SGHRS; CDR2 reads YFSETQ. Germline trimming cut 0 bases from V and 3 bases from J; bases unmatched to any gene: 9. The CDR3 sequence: CASSLENSGRAVTDTQYF. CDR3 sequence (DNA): TGCGCCAGCAGCTTGGAAAATAGCGGGAGGGCCGTGACAGATACGCAGTATTTT.

The CDR3, as DNA: TGTGCCTGGGACAACTTCTACGAGCAGTACTTC. Its protein is CAWDNFYEQYF. This chain connects TRBV30 to TRBJ2-7; D unresolved. The germline V gene encodes CDR1 GTSNPN and CDR2 SVGIG (reference sequence). The CDR3 sequence is 11 residues long. V shed 5 bases and J shed 3 bases, with 8 bases lying between them.

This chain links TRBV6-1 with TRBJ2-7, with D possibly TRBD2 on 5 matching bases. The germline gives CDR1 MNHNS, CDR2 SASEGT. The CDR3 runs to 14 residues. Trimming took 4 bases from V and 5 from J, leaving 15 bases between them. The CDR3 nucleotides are TGTGCCAGCAGTGTACGACTAAAAAGTAACGAGCAGTACTTC. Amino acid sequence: CASSVRLKSNEQYF.

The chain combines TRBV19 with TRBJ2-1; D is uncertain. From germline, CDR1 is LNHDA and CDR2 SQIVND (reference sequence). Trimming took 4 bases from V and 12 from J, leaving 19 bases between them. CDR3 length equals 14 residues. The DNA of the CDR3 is TGTGCCAGTAGTAAAAATAGCCCAAAGCTCGTGCAGTTCTTC. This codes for CASSKNSPKLVQFF.

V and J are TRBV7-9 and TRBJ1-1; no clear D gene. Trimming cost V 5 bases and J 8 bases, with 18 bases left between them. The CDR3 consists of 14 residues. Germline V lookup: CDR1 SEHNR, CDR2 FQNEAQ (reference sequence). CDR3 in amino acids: CASSRLGPSREAFF. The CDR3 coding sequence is TGTGCCAGCAGCCGGCTCGGGCCTTCTCGCGAAGCTTTCTTT. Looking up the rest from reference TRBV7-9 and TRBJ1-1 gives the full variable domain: DTGVSQNPRHKITKRGQNVTFRCDPISEHNRLYWYRQTLGQGPEFLTYFQNEAQLEKSRLLSDRFSAERPKGSFSTLEIQRTEQGDSAMYLCASSRLGPSREAFFGQGTRLTVV.

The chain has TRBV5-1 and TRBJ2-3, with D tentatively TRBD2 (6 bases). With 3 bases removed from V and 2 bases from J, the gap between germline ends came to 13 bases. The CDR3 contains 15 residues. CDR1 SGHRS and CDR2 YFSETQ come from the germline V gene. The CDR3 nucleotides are TGCGCCAGCAGCTGGGGAGCGGGTGTCACAGATACGCAGTATTTT. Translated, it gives CASSWGAGVTDTQYF. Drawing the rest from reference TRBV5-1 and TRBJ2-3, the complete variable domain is KAGVTQTPRYLIKTRGQQVTLSCSPISGHRSVSWYQQTPGQGLQFLFEYFSETQRNKGNFPGRFSGRQFSNSRSEMNVSTLELGDSALYLCASSWGAGVTDTQYFGPGTRLTVL.

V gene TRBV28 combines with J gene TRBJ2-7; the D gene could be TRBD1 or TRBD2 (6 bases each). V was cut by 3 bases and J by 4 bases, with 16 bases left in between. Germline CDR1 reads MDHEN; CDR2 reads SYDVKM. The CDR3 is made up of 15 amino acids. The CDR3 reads CASSFYRKGGYEQYF. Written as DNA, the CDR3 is TGTGCCAGCAGTTTTTACCGAAAGGGGGGTTACGAGCAGTACTTC.

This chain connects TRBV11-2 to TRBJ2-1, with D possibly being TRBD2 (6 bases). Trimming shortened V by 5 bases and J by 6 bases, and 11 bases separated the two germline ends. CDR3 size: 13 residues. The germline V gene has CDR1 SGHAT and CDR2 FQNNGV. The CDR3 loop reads CASSQLATNEQFF. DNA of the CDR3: TGTGCCAGCAGCCAACTAGCTACCAATGAGCAGTTCTTC.

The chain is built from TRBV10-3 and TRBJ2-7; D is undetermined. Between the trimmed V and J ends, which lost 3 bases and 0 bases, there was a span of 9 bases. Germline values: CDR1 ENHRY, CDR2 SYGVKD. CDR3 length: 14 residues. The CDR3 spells CAISEGRSSYEQYF. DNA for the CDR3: TGTGCCATCAGTGAAGGACGGAGCTCCTACGAGCAGTACTTC.

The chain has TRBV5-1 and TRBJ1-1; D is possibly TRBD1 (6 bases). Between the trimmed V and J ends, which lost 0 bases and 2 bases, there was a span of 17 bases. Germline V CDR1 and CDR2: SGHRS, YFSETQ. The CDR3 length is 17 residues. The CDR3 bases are TGCGCCAGCAGCTTGGTTATTAGGGCAGGGGTTAACACTGAAGCTTTCTTT. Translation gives CASSLVIRAGVNTEAFF.

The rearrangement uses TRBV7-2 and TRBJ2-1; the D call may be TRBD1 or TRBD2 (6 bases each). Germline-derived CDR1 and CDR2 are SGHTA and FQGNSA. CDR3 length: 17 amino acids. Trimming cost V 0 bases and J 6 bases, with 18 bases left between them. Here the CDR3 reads CASSLAYAGQLINEQFF. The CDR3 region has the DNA TGTGCCAGCAGCTTAGCGTACGCGGGACAACTAATCAATGAGCAGTTCTTC. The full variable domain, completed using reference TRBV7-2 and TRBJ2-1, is GAGVSQSPSNKVTEKGKDVELRCDPISGHTALYWYRQSLGQGLEFLIYFQGNSAPDKSGLPSDRFSAERTGGSVSTLTIQRTQQEDSAVYLCASSLAYAGQLINEQFFGPGTRLTVL.

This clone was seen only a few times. CDR3 region: CASRWGGGEQYF. The CDR3 DNA reads TGTGCCAGCAGATGGGGTGGCGGGGAGCAGTACTTC. The V gene is TRBV2, the J gene TRBJ2-7, with D perhaps matching TRBD2 (5 bases). Per the germline V gene, CDR1 is SNHLY and CDR2 is FYNNEI. The CDR3 has 12 amino acids. V was shortened by 6 bases and J by 7 bases, with 13 bases between the two germline ends.

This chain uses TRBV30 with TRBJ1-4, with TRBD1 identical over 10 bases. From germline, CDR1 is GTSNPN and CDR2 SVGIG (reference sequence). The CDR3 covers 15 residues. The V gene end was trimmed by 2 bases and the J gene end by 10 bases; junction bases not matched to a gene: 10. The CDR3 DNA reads TGTGCCTGGAGTCCTGGGACAGGGGAATTTGGAAAACTGTTTTTT. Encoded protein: CAWSPGTGEFGKLFF.

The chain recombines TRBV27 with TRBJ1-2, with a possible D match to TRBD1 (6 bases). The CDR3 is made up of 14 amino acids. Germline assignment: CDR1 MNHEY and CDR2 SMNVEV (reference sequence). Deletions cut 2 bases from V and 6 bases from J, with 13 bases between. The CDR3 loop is CASSLQGMQNGYTF. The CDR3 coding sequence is TGTGCCAGCAGTTTACAGGGGATGCAGAATGGCTACACCTTC.

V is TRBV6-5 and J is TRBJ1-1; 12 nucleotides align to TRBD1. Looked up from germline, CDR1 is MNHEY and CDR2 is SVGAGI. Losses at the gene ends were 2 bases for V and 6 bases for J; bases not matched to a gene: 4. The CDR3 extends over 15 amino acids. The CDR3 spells CASSYRGTGGSEAFF. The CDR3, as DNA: TGTGCCAGCAGTTACAGGGGGACAGGGGGCTCTGAAGCTTTCTTT.

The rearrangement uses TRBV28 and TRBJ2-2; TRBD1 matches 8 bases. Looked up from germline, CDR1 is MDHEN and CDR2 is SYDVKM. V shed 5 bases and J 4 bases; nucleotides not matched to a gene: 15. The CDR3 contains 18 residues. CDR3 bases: TGTGCCAGCAGTCTTGAGTTTGGGCAGGGGGCCATCACCGGGGAGCTGTTTTTT. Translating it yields CASSLEFGQGAITGELFF.

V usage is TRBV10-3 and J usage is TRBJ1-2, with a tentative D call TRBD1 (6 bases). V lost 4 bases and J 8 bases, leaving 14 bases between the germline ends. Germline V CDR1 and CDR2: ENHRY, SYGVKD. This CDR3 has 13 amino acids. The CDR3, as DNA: TGTGCCATCAGTGCTGCTGGGGGGCAGGGCTACACCTTC. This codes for CAISAAGGQGYTF.

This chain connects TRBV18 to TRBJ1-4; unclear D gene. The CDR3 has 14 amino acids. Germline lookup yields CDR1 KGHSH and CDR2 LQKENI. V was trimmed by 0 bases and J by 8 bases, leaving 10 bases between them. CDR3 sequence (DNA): TGTGCCAGCTCACCACCGACCGTCGGCGAAAAACTGTTTTTT. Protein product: CASSPPTVGEKLFF.

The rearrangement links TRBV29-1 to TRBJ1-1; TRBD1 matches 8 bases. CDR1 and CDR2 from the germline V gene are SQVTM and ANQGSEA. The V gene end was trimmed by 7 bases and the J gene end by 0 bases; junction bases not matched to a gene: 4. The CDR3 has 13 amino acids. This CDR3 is CSAMTGVNTEAFF. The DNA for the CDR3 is TGCAGCGCCATGACAGGGGTGAACACTGAAGCTTTCTTT.

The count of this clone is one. CDR3 protein: CASSTSGTLVHTQYF. CDR3 bases: TGTGCCAGCTCAACTAGCGGGACCCTGGTACATACGCAGTATTTT. V gene TRBV6-5 combines with J gene TRBJ2-3; 10 positions agree with TRBD2. V lost 8 bases, J lost 7 bases, and 12 bases stayed unmatched. The CDR3 consists of 15 residues. Germline CDR1 MNHEY, CDR2 SVGAGI.

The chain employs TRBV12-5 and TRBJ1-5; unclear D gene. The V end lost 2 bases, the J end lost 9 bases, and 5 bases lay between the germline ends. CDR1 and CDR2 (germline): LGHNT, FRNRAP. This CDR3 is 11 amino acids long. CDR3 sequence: CASGLWGPQHF. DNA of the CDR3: TGTGCTAGTGGTTTGTGGGGGCCCCAGCATTTT.

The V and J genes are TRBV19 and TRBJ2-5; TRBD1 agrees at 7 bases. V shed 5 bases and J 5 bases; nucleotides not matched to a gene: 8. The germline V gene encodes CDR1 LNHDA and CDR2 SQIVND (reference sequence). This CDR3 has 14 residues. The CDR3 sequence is CASSQGGPEETQYF. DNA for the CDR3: TGTGCCAGTAGTCAAGGGGGCCCTGAGGAGACCCAGTACTTC.

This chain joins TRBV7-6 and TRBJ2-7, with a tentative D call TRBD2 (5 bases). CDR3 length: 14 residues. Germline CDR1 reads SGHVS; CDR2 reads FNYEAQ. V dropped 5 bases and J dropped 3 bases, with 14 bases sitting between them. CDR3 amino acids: CASSPQTINYEQYF. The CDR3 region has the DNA TGTGCCAGCAGCCCACAGACTATAAACTACGAGCAGTACTTC.

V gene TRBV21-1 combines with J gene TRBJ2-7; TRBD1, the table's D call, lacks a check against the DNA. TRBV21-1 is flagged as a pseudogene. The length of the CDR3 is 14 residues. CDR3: CASSKMVQGYEQYV. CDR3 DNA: TGTGCCAGCAGCAAGATGGTACAGGGCTACGAGCAGTACGTC.

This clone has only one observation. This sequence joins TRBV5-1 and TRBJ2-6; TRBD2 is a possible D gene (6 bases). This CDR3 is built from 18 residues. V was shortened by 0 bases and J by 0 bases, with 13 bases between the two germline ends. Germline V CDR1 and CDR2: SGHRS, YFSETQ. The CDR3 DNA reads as TGCGCCAGCAGCTTGGTGGCTAGCGATATCTCTGGGGCCAACGTCCTGACTTTC. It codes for CASSLVASDISGANVLTF. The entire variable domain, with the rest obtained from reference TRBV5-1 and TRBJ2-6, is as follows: KAGVTQTPRYLIKTRGQQVTLSCSPISGHRSVSWYQQTPGQGLQFLFEYFSETQRNKGNFPGRFSGRQFSNSRSEMNVSTLELGDSALYLCASSLVASDISGANVLTFGAGSRLTVL.

The CDR3 is CASRTSGNTIYF. The CDR3 DNA reads as TGTGCCAGTAGGACGTCGGGAAACACCATATATTTT. The V gene is TRBV19, the J gene TRBJ1-3; D gene uncertain. The CDR3 is made up of 12 amino acids. The V end lost 6 bases, the J end lost 4 bases, and 7 bases lay between the germline ends. Germline V CDR1 and CDR2: LNHDA, SQIVND (reference sequence).

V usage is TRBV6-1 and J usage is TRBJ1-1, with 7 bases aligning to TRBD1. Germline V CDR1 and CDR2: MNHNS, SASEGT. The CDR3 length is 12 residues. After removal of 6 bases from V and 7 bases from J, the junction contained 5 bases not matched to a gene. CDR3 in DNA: TGTGCCAGCAGAAAACGGGACAGTGAAGCTTTCTTT. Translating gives CASRKRDSEAFF.

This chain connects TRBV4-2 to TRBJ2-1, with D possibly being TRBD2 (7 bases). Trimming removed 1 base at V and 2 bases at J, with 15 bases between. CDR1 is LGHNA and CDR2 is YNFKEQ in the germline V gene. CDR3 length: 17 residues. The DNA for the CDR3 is TGTGCCAGCAGCCAAGTTGGGGAGGGGGTGGCCTACAATGAGCAGTTCTTC. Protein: CASSQVGEGVAYNEQFF.

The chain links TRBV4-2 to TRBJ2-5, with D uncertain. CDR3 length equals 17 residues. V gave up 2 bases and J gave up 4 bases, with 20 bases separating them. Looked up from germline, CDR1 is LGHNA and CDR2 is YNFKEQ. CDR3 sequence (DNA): TGTGCCAGCAGCCAAATTACCCCAGGATCGGTTCGAGAGACCCAGTACTTC. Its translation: CASSQITPGSVRETQYF.

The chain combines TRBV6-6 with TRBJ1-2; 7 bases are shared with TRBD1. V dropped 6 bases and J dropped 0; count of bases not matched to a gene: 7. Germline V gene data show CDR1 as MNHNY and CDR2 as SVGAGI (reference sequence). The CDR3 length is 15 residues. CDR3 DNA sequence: TGTGCCAGCAGACACGGACAGGTGGCTAACTATGGCTACACCTTC. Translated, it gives CASRHGQVANYGYTF.